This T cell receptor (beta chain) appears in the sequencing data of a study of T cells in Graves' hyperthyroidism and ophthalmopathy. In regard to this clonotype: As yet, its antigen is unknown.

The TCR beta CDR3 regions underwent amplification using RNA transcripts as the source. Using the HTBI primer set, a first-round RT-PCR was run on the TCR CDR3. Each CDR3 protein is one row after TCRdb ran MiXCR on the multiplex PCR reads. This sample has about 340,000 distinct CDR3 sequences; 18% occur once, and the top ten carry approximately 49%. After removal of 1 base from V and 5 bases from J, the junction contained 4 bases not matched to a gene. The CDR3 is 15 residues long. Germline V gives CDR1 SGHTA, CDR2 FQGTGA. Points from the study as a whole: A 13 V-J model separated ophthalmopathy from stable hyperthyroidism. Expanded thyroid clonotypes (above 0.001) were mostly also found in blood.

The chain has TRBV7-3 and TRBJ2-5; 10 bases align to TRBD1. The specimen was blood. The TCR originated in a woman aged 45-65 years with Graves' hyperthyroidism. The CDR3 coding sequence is TGTGCCAGCAGCTTAAGGGGGGACAGGGGTGAGACCCAGTACTTC. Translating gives CASSLRGDRGETQYF.